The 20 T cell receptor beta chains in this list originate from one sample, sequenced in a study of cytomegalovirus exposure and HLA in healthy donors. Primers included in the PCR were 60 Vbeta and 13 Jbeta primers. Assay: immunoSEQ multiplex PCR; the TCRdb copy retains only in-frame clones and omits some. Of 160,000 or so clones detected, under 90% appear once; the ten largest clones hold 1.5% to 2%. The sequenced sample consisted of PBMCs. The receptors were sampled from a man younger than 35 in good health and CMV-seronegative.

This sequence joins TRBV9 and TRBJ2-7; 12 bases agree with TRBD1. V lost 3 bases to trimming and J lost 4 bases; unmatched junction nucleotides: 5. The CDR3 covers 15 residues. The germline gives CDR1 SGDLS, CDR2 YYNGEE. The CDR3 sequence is CASSGGQGAGYEQYF. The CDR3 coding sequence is TGTGCCAGCAGCGGGGGACAGGGGGCGGGGTACGAGCAGTACTTC.

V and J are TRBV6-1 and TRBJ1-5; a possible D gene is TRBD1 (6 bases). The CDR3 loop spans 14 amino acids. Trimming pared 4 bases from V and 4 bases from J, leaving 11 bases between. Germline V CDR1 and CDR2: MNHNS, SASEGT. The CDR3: CASSAKTGNQPQHF. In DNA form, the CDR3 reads TGTGCCAGCAGTGCTAAAACAGGGAATCAGCCCCAGCATTTT.

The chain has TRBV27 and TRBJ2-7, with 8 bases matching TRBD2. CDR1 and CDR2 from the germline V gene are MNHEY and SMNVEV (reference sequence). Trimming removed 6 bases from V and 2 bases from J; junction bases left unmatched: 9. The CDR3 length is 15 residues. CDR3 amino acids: CASSPGREAPYEQYF. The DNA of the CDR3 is TGTGCCAGCAGCCCTGGGCGGGAGGCCCCCTACGAGCAGTACTTC.

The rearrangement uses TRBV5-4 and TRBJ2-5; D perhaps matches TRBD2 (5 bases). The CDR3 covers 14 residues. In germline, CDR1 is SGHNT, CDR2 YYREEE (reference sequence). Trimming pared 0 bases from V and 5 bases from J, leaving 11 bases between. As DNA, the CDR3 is TGTGCCAGCAGCTTGGAGCTGTCGGGGGAGACCCAGTACTTC. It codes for CASSLELSGETQYF.

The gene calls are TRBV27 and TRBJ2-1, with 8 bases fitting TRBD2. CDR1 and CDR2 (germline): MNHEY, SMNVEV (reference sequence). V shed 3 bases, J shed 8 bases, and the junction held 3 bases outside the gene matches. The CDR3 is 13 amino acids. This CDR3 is CASSFPAGDEQFF. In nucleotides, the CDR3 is TGTGCCAGCAGTTTCCCAGCGGGAGATGAGCAGTTCTTC.

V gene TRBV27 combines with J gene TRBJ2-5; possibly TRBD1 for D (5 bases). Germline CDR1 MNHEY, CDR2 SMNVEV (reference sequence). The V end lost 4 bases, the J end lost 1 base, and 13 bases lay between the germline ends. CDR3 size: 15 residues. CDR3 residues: CASSSLQGTQETQYF. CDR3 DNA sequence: TGTGCCAGCAGTTCTCTCCAGGGAACCCAAGAGACCCAGTACTTC.

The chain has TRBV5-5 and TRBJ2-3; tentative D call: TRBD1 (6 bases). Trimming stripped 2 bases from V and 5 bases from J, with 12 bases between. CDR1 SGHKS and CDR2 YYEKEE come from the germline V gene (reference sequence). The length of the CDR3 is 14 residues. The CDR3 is CASSLGGLGDTQYF. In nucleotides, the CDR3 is TGTGCCAGCAGCTTAGGGGGTTTGGGAGATACGCAGTATTTT.

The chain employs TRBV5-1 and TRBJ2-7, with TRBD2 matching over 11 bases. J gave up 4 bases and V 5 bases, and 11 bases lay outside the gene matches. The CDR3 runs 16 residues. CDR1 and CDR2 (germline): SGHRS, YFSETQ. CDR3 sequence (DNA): TGCGCCAGCAGTCCGACCACTAGCGGGAGTATTTACGAGCAGTACTTC. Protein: CASSPTTSGSIYEQYF.

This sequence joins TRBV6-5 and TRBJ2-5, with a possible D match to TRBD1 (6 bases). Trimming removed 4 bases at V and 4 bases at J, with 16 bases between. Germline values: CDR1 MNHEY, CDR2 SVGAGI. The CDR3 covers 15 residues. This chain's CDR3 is CASSSTGTPRETQYF. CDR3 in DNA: TGTGCCAGCAGTTCGACCGGGACACCCAGAGAGACCCAGTACTTC.

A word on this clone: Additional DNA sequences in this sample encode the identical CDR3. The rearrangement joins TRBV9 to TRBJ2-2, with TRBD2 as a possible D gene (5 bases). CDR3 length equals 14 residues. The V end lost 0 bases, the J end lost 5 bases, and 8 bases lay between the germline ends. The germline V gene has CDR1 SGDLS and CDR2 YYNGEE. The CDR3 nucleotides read TGTGCCAGCAGCGTAGTACGGGATACCGGGGAGCTGTTTTTT. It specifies CASSVVRDTGELFF.

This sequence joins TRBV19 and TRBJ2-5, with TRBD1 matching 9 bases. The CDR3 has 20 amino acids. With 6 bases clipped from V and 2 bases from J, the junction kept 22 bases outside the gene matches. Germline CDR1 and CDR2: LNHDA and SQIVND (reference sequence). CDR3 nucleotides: TGTGCCAGTAGGGGACTCGCGGGACAGGGAACCCAGCTCCCTCAAGAGACCCAGTACTTC. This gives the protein CASRGLAGQGTQLPQETQYF. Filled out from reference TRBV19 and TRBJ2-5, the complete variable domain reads DGGITQSPKYLFRKEGQNVTLSCEQNLNHDAMYWYRQDPGQGLRLIYYSQIVNDFQKGDIAEGYSVSREKKESFPLTVTSAQKNPTAFYLCASRGLAGQGTQLPQETQYFGPGTRLLVL.

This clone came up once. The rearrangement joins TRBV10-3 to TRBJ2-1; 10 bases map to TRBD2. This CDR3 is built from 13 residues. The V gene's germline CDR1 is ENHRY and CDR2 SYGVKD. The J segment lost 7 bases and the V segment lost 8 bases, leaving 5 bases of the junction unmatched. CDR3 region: CAIGEREGNEQFF. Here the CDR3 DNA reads TGTGCCATCGGGGAGCGGGAGGGGAATGAGCAGTTCTTC.

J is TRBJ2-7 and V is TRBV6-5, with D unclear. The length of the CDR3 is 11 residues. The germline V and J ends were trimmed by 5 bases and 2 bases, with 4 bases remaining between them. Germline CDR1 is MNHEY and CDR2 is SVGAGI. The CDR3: CASSTPYEQYF. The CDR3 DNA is TGTGCCAGCAGTACACCCTACGAGCAGTACTTC.

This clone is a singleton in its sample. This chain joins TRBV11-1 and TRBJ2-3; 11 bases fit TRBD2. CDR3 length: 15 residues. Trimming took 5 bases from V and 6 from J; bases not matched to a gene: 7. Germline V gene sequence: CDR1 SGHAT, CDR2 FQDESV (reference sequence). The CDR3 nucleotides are TGTGCCAGCAGCCCCAAGCCTAGCGGGGGGGATACGCAGTATTTT. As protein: CASSPKPSGGDTQYF.

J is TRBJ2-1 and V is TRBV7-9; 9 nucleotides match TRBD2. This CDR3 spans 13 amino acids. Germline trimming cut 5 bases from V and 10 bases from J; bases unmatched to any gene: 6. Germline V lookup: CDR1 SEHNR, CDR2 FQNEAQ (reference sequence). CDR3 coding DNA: TGTGCCAGCAGCCCTGTAGCGGGAGAAGAGCAGTTCTTC. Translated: CASSPVAGEEQFF.

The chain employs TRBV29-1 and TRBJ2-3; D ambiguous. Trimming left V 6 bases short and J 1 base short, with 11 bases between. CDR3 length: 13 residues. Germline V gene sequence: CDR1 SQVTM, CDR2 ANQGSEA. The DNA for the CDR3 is TGCAGCGTCGAGGAGAGCGGCACAGATACGCAGTATTTT. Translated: CSVEESGTDTQYF.

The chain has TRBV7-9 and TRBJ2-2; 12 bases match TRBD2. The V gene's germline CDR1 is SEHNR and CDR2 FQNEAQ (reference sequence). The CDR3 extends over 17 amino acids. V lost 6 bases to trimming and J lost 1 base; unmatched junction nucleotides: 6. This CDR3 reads CASRETSGSVNTGELFF. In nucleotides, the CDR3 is TGTGCCAGCAGGGAGACTAGCGGGAGCGTGAACACCGGGGAGCTGTTTTTT.

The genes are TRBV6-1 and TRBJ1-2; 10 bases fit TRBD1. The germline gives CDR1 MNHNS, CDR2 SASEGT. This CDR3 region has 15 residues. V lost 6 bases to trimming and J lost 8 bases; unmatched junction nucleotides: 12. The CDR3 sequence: CASSEMTGGAQGYTF. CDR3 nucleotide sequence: TGTGCCAGCAGCGAGATGACAGGGGGCGCGCAAGGCTACACCTTC.

DNA for the CDR3: TGTGCCAGCAGCTCGGGGGGAGGGAGGGCTTTCTTT. This sequence encodes CASSSGGGRAFF. V gene TRBV7-9 combines with J gene TRBJ1-1, with a weak D call TRBD1 (5 bases). CDR1 is SEHNR, CDR2 FQNEAQ, per germline (reference sequence). The CDR3 is 12 amino acids. Trimming removed 4 bases at V and 11 bases at J, with 14 bases between.

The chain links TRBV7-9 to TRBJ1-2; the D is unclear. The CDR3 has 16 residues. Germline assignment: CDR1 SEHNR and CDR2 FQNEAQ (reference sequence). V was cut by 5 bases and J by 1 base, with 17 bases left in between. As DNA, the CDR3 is TGTGCCAGCAGCCGTCCCCTTTTAGCCCTTAACTATGGCTACACCTTC. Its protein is CASSRPLLALNYGYTF.